Listed below are T cell receptor beta chains from one sample, sequenced in a study of brain T cells in children with intractable seizures. Using immunoSEQ multiplex PCR, the repertoire was profiled, and TCRdb retains in-frame clones only, with some absent. The table has under 400,000 clones, more than 85% seen once. This specimen was peripheral blood, taken roughly 5 months after surgery. The receptor source for this set is a boy younger than two with tuberous sclerosis and intractable seizures. The CDR3 runs from the conserved cysteine through the conserved F or W. A D gene is named only where the DNA matches it firmly. Clone sizes are given selectively: once, few, many, or a class where the clone is expanded.

.,TRBJ2-7,TRBD2,TRBV3-1/TRBV3-2,TGTGCCAGCAGCCGGAGTAAACTAGCGGGGAATTACGAGCAGTACTTC,CASSRSKLAGNYEQYF
.,TRBJ1-2,.,TRBV7-8,TGTGCCAGCAGCTTGAGGTTCGGGCCTACGGACGGCTACACCTTC,CASSLRFGPTDGYTF
.,TRBJ2-2,TRBD1,TRBV3-1/TRBV3-2,TGTGCCAGCAGCCAACGGGACAGTGCCACCGGGGAGCTGTTTTTT,CASSQRDSATGELFF
.,TRBJ2-7,TRBD1,TRBV11-3,TGTGCCAGCAGCTTAGCAGGAGACAGGGGCTACGAGCAGTACTTC,CASSLAGDRGYEQYF
.,TRBJ1-4,.,TRBV7-2,TGTGCCAGCAGCTTAGAGTGGGACGGAGCGACTAATGAAAAACTGTTTTTT,CASSLEWDGATNEKLFF
.,TRBJ1-1,.,TRBV5-1,TGCGCCAGCAGCGTAGAAGTCCTTAGGAACACTGAAGCTTTCTTT,CASSVEVLRNTEAFF
.,TRBJ2-2,TRBD2,TRBV6-5,TGTGCCAGCATGCGGGGGACGAACACCGGGGAGCTGTTTTTT,CASMRGTNTGELFF
.,TRBJ1-2,TRBD1,TRBV15,TGTGCCACCAGCAGAGATTCCGCCGGGACAGGGTATGGCTACACCTTC,CATSRDSAGTGYGYTF
.,TRBJ2-1,.,TRBV6-5,TGTGCCAGCAGTTACGGACAGCTAGGACGAAATGAGCAGTTCTTC,CASSYGQLGRNEQFF
.,TRBJ1-2,.,TRBV18,TGTGCCAGCTCACCACTCCCAGGGGTTGCCCACCAGCATGGCTACACCTTC,CASSPLPGVAHQHGYTF
.,TRBJ2-3,TRBD2,TRBV10-2,TGCGCCAGCAGTTCGACTAGCGGGTCAGGGGGAGATACGCAGTATTTT,CASSSTSGSGGDTQYF
.,TRBJ1-1,.,TRBV11-2,TGTGCCAGCAGCCTCTTAAGCTGGTTTGACACTGAAGCTTTCTTT,CASSLLSWFDTEAFF
.,TRBJ1-1,TRBD1,TRBV10-1,TGCGCCAGCAGTGAGGGGGACAGGGACGCTTTCTTT,CASSEGDRDAFF
.,TRBJ1-1,.,TRBV28,TGTGCCAGCAGTTTATTGCAGGCGTGGGGGAACACTGAAGCTTTCTTT,CASSLLQAWGNTEAFF
.,TRBJ1-1,.,TRBV5-6,TGTGCCAGCAGCTTACAGAACACTGAAGCTTTCTTT,CASSLQNTEAFF
once,TRBJ2-7,.,TRBV12-3/TRBV12-4,TGTGCCAGCACCCCCGCCGGGAACTACGAGCAGTACTTC,CASTPAGNYEQYF
.,TRBJ2-5,.,TRBV5-1,TGCGCCAGCAGCTTGGCCGACCGAGAACGGGAGACCCAGTACTTC,CASSLADRERETQYF
.,TRBJ2-7,.,TRBV10-2,TGCGCCAGCAGTGAGGGTGGGACCGGCTCCTACGAGCAGTACTTC,CASSEGGTGSYEQYF
.,TRBJ2-7,.,TRBV30,TGTGCCTGGAGTGTATCCGGGAGCGAGCAGTACTTC,CAWSVSGSEQYF
.,TRBJ1-5,.,TRBV20-1,TGCAGTGCTAGTTCCAGGGCCAATCAGCCCCAGCATTTT,CSASSRANQPQHF
.,TRBJ2-1,TRBD2,TRBV10-3,TGTGCCATCAGTGATCTTGGGACTAGCGGAGTACGGCCTTCCTACAATGAGCAGTTCTTC,CAISDLGTSGVRPSYNEQFF
.,TRBJ2-7,.,TRBV28,TGTGCCAGCAATAATAGACCCCAATTCCTCTCCTACGAGCAGTACTTC,CASNNRPQFLSYEQYF
.,TRBJ1-1,.,TRBV27,TGTGCCAGCAGTCCCCAGACAGTGAACACTGAAGCTTTCTTT,CASSPQTVNTEAFF
.,TRBJ1-6,TRBD1,TRBV19,TGTGCCAGTACCCAGCCAGGGGGTAATTCACCCCTCCACTTT,CASTQPGGNSPLHF
.,TRBJ1-3,.,TRBV7-2,TGTGCCAGCAGCCCGGCCGGCTCTGGAAACACCATATATTTT,CASSPAGSGNTIYF
once,TRBJ2-7,.,TRBV11-3,TGTGCCAGCAGTATAGCGGAGGCTGGCGAGCAGTACTTC,CASSIAEAGEQYF
.,TRBJ2-6,.,TRBV9,TGTGCCAGCAGCGTAGGGACGGGCAGCTCTGGGGCCAACGTCCTGACTTTC,CASSVGTGSSGANVLTF
.,TRBJ2-3,.,TRBV7-9,TGTGCCAGCAGCTTAGTTTGGGGAAAGACAGATACGCAGTATTTT,CASSLVWGKTDTQYF
.,TRBJ1-1,.,TRBV6-5,TGTGCCAGCAGTTATATGGGGCCGAACACTGAAGCTTTCTTT,CASSYMGPNTEAFF
.,TRBJ2-7,TRBD2,TRBV4-1,TGCGCCAGCAGCCTTAATCTAGCGGGGGACTCCTACGAGCAGTACTTC,CASSLNLAGDSYEQYF
.,TRBJ2-7,TRBD1,TRBV27,TGTGCCAGCAGTTCAAGAGTATACAGGGGGCCCTACGAGCAGTACTTC,CASSSRVYRGPYEQYF
.,TRBJ2-1,TRBD2,TRBV12-5,TGTGCTAGTGGTCCTCCCCGAGCGGGAGGACATGAGCAGTTCTTC,CASGPPRAGGHEQFF
.,TRBJ1-2,TRBD1,TRBV3-1/TRBV3-2,TGTGCCAGCAGCCCTTTCTCCGGGACAGGGGGATCTTATGGCTACACCTTC,CASSPFSGTGGSYGYTF
.,TRBJ1-6,TRBD1,TRBV2,TGTGCCAGCAGTTTTACAGGGGGTGATAATTCACCCCTCCACTTT,CASSFTGGDNSPLHF
.,TRBJ1-1,.,TRBV19,TGTGCCAGTAGTATCGGACTCCTGAACACTGAAGCTTTCTTT,CASSIGLLNTEAFF
.,TRBJ1-6,.,TRBV30,TGTGCCTGGAGTGGGGGTCGGAGTAATTCACCCCTCCACTTT,CAWSGGRSNSPLHF
.,TRBJ2-3,.,TRBV6-5,TGTGCCAGCAGTCTCGATAGAACAGATACGCAGTATTTT,CASSLDRTDTQYF
.,TRBJ2-7,.,TRBV11-2,TGTGCCAGCAGCCCCCGACAGCCGTCCTACGAGCAGTACTTC,CASSPRQPSYEQYF
.,TRBJ1-2,.,TRBV7-6,TGTGCCAGCAGCTTAGCGGGCGAGGGGGGCGGGTATGGCTACACCTTC,CASSLAGEGGGYGYTF
.,TRBJ2-2,.,TRBV7-9,TGTGCCAGCAGCTCTCGAGACAGGAACACCGGGGAGCTGTTTTTT,CASSSRDRNTGELFF
.,TRBJ2-7,.,TRBV2,TGTGCCAGCAGTGTCTTTAAGGCCTACGAGCAGTACTTC,CASSVFKAYEQYF
.,TRBJ1-2,TRBD1,TRBV29-1,TGCAGCGTTGAGCCGGACAGGGATGGCTACACCTTC,CSVEPDRDGYTF
.,TRBJ1-2,.,TRBV7-9,TGTGCCAGCAGCCTCGGACGGGAGAATGGCTACACCTTC,CASSLGRENGYTF
.,TRBJ1-1,.,TRBV5-1,TGCGCCAGCAGCTTGCAGGGCGACACTGAAGCTTTCTTT,CASSLQGDTEAFF
.,TRBJ1-1,.,TRBV6-5,TGTGCCAGCAGGAGAGCGAACACTGAAGCTTTCTTT,CASRRANTEAFF
.,TRBJ2-3,TRBD2,TRBV9,TGTGCCAGCAGCGCCAACCCCGGGAGGGACGAAGCTAGCACAGATACGCAGTATTTT,CASSANPGRDEASTDTQYF